This T cell receptor beta chain was sequenced in a study of blood T cell repertoires in COVID-19. Method: immunoSEQ multiplex PCR; TCRdb's copy keeps in-frame clones and lacks some. The profile shows over 400,000 clones, around 85% of them singletons. This TCR was recovered from a human donor in a cohort sampled during active COVID-19. Sequencing used peripheral blood.

CDR3 loop: CASSEAPGFSQNEQFF. The CDR3 DNA follows: TGTGCCAGCAGTGAAGCGCCAGGTTTCTCACAGAATGAGCAGTTCTTC. The chain joins TRBV6-1 to TRBJ2-1; D not certain. Per germline, CDR1 MNHNS and CDR2 SASEGT. Trimming removed 0 bases at V and 7 bases at J, with 16 bases between. This CDR3 spans 16 amino acids.